The 24 T cell receptor beta chains below all came from one sample that was sequenced in a study of CD8 T cells in Susac syndrome. With random hexamers, 0.5 to 1 ug RNA was reverse transcribed. TCRdb called the immunoSEQ multiplex PCR reads again in MiXCR, with one record for every CDR3 protein. Among more than 150,000 distinct CDR3 sequences listed, roughly 94% were seen once. Sequences were obtained from CD4+ T cells from PBMCs. These receptors were taken from a human donor in good health.

The chain couples TRBV29-1 to TRBJ1-2; TRBD1 aligns across 8 bases. The V gene end was trimmed by 6 bases and the J gene end by 3 bases; junction bases not matched to a gene: 6. Germline V gene sequence: CDR1 SQVTM, CDR2 ANQGSEA. This CDR3 contains 13 residues. CDR3 protein: CSVDTDRDYGYTF. CDR3 DNA: TGCAGCGTCGATACGGACAGGGACTATGGCTACACCTTC.

The J gene is TRBJ2-1, the V gene TRBV27, with D possibly being TRBD1 (6 bases). Germline V gene lookup returns CDR1 MNHEY and CDR2 SMNVEV (reference sequence). Trimming cost V 5 bases and J 8 bases, with 19 bases left between them. CDR3 length equals 15 residues. The DNA for the CDR3 is TGTGCCAGCAGTCCCCCGACCTTGGGGGCCGATGAGCAGTTCTTC. Translation gives CASSPPTLGADEQFF.

The chain joins TRBV20-1 to TRBJ2-1, with 9 bases aligning to TRBD2. Per the germline V gene, CDR1 is DFQATT and CDR2 is SNEGSKA (reference sequence). The CDR3 covers 14 residues. Trimming removed 6 bases from V and 8 bases from J; junction bases left unmatched: 11. CDR3 nucleotide sequence: TGCAGTGCCCCCAAGGCGGGAGGGCCTGATGAGCAGTTCTTC. Translated, it gives CSAPKAGGPDEQFF.

The chain recombines TRBV20-1 with TRBJ1-5; possibly TRBD1 for D (6 bases). Germline assignment: CDR1 DFQATT and CDR2 SNEGSKA (reference sequence). This CDR3 comprises 13 residues. The V and J ends lost 1 base and 6 bases respectively, with 10 bases between them. CDR3 protein: CSARVTGAQPQHF. The CDR3 region has the DNA TGCAGTGCTAGAGTCACGGGGGCTCAGCCCCAGCATTTT.

J is TRBJ2-2 and V is TRBV12-3 or TRBV12-4; TRBD2 might be the D (6 bases). V shed 5 bases and J shed 5 bases, with 12 bases lying between them. The CDR3 is made up of 14 amino acids. CDR3 nucleotides: TGTGCCAGCAGTCCGGGGGTTCGAACCGGGGAGCTGTTTTTT. Protein product: CASSPGVRTGELFF.

A single count supports this clonotype. The genes are TRBV7-2 and TRBJ1-4; TRBD1 matches at 8 bases. This CDR3 comprises 13 residues. Germline assignment: CDR1 SGHTA and CDR2 FQGNSA. V trimming: 5 bases; J trimming: 7 bases; junction bases outside the gene matches: 3. CDR3 sequence: CASSDRGGEKLFF. As DNA, the CDR3 is TGTGCCAGCAGCGACAGGGGAGGTGAAAAACTGTTTTTT.

The J gene is TRBJ2-7, the V gene TRBV11-2, with D uncertain. The V and J ends lost 3 bases and 7 bases respectively, with 13 bases between them. From germline, CDR1 is SGHAT and CDR2 FQNNGV. There are 13 residues in the CDR3. The chain's CDR3 is CASSLIVLGEQYF. For the CDR3, the DNA is TGTGCCAGCAGCTTGATAGTTTTGGGGGAGCAGTACTTC.

The chain recombines TRBV25-1 with TRBJ1-3, with D tentatively TRBD1 (5 bases). CDR1 MGHDK and CDR2 SYGVNS come from the germline V gene. The CDR3 contains 15 residues. V shed 3 bases and J shed 0 bases, with 9 bases lying between them. CDR3 residues: CASSDEGRSGNTIYF. CDR3 coding DNA: TGTGCCAGCAGTGATGAGGGACGCTCTGGAAACACCATATATTTT.

This chain links TRBV23-1 with TRBJ2-3, with a weak D call TRBD2 (5 bases). Being an ORF, TRBV23-1 has a function that is uncertain. The CDR3 totals 15 residues. Trimming shortened V by 5 bases and J by 5 bases, and 17 bases separated the two germline ends. The CDR3 DNA follows: TGCGCCAGCAGTATCCGGGAAGAGGGCGGAGATACGCAGTATTTT. This sequence encodes CASSIREEGGDTQYF.

The chain combines TRBV5-6 with TRBJ1-5, with TRBD1 matching 7 bases. Germline-derived CDR1 and CDR2 are SGHDT and YYEEEE. V dropped 4 bases and J dropped 2; count of bases not matched to a gene: 9. The length of the CDR3 is 16 residues. Here the CDR3 reads CASSQMTGLRNQPQHF. The CDR3 DNA reads TGTGCCAGCAGCCAAATGACAGGGCTCCGCAATCAGCCCCAGCATTTT.

The rearrangement joins TRBV14 to TRBJ2-7; the match to TRBD1 covers 10 bases. The length of the CDR3 is 16 residues. The germline V gene has CDR1 SGHDN and CDR2 FVKESK. V shed 4 bases and J 2 bases; nucleotides not matched to a gene: 8. This CDR3 is CASSPFEGTGAYEQYF. The CDR3 DNA reads as TGTGCCAGCAGCCCGTTTGAAGGGACAGGGGCCTACGAGCAGTACTTC.

This clonotype was observed a single time. The V gene is TRBV7-2, the J gene TRBJ1-6; no definite D call. CDR3 size: 16 residues. V lost 5 bases and J 5 bases, leaving 16 bases between the germline ends. Looked up from germline, CDR1 is SGHTA and CDR2 is FQGNSA. CDR3 nucleotide sequence: TGTGCCAGCAGCCTCCCCCGCGGAAACAATAATTCACCCCTCCACTTT. Protein sequence: CASSLPRGNNNSPLHF.

This clonotype has just one count. The rearrangement links TRBV27 to TRBJ1-6; the D gene is possibly TRBD1 (5 bases). CDR3 size: 17 residues. Trimming shortened V by 1 base and J by 1 base, and 11 bases separated the two germline ends. In germline, CDR1 is MNHEY, CDR2 SMNVEV (reference sequence). CDR3 protein: CASSLWFRGSYNSPLHF. CDR3 nucleotides: TGTGCCAGCAGTTTATGGTTTAGGGGTTCCTATAATTCACCCCTCCACTTT.

This clonotype was detected only once. The rearrangement links TRBV20-1 to TRBJ1-1, with a weak D call TRBD1 (6 bases). The V end was cut by 5 bases, the J end by 9 bases, with 16 bases between. The germline gives CDR1 DFQATT, CDR2 SNEGSKA (reference sequence). The CDR3 is 12 residues long. CDR3 in amino acids: CSAGGGLRKAFF. The DNA of the CDR3 is TGCAGTGCTGGAGGGGGGTTGAGGAAAGCTTTCTTT.

The chain couples TRBV3-1 to TRBJ2-7, with 7 bases matching TRBD2. The CDR3 sequence is 17 residues long. Germline V gene data show CDR1 as LGHDT and CDR2 as YNNKEL (reference sequence). V lost 3 bases, J lost 5 bases, and 16 bases stayed unmatched. In DNA, the CDR3 is TGTGCCAGCAGCCAGATTCTCCAAGGGGAGGGCCAGAACGAGCAGTACTTC. This codes for CASSQILQGEGQNEQYF.

V and J are TRBV20-1 and TRBJ2-7, with 9 nucleotides matching TRBD2. The CDR3 runs 13 residues. V dropped 3 bases and J dropped 4; count of bases not matched to a gene: 4. Germline V lookup: CDR1 DFQATT, CDR2 SNEGSKA (reference sequence). As DNA, the CDR3 is TGCAGTGCTAGCCGCGGGGGGGCTTACGAGCAGTACTTC. Translated, it gives CSASRGGAYEQYF.

In DNA, the CDR3 is TGTGCCAGCAGCTTAGCCCCGACAGGCACTGAAGCTTTCTTT. As protein: CASSLAPTGTEAFF. The chain has TRBV7-2 and TRBJ1-1, with D maybe TRBD1 (6 bases). This CDR3 comprises 14 residues. Germline lookup yields CDR1 SGHTA and CDR2 FQGNSA. V was cut by 0 bases and J by 4 bases, with 9 bases left in between.

This clonotype occurred a few times. The genes are TRBV7-6 and TRBJ2-5, with a possible D match to TRBD2 (6 bases). Germline V CDR1 and CDR2: SGHVS, FNYEAQ. CDR3 length equals 12 residues. Between the trimmed V and J ends, which lost 3 bases and 5 bases, there was a span of 7 bases. The CDR3: CASSFGGETQYF. CDR3 nucleotides: TGTGCCAGCAGCTTTGGGGGGGAGACCCAGTACTTC.

The J gene is TRBJ2-4, the V gene TRBV29-1; 9 bases map to TRBD1. Trimming cost V 8 bases and J 5 bases; bases outside gene matches: 10. The CDR3 has 14 amino acids. The germline V gene encodes CDR1 SQVTM and CDR2 ANQGSEA. Here the CDR3 DNA reads TGCAGCATATCACGGGGGACAGGGCAAAACATTCAGTACTTC. The encoded protein is CSISRGTGQNIQYF.

The genes are TRBV30 and TRBJ2-2; D ambiguous. The V end lost 0 bases, the J end lost 9 bases, and 5 bases lay between the germline ends. The CDR3 loop spans 11 amino acids. Germline V CDR1 and CDR2: GTSNPN, SVGIG (reference sequence). The CDR3 sequence is CAWSVRRELFF. The CDR3 DNA is TGTGCCTGGAGTGTCAGGAGGGAGCTGTTTTTT.

The chain has TRBV7-2 and TRBJ1-1; D is uncertain. Germline assignment: CDR1 SGHTA and CDR2 FQGNSA. V was shortened by 3 bases and J by 4 bases, with 6 bases between the two germline ends. The CDR3 contains 12 residues. CDR3 in DNA: TGTGCCAGCAGCTTCTATGGCACTGAAGCTTTCTTT. Its protein product is CASSFYGTEAFF.

A note on this clonotype: The limits of the CDR3 on the DNA are not certain, so only TCRdb's listed CDR3 is given. CDR3: CASSFGPGLAGGNQETQYF. The chain links TRBV5-1 to TRBJ2-5; TRBD2 is the table's D call and was not checked against the DNA. Per the germline V gene, CDR1 is SGHRS and CDR2 is YFSETQ. The CDR3 spans 19 residues, counting both ends.

V and J are TRBV3-1 and TRBJ1-5; possibly TRBD1 for D (5 bases). The CDR3 contains 13 residues. Trimming stripped 8 bases from V and 5 bases from J, with 13 bases between. The germline V gene has CDR1 LGHDT and CDR2 YNNKEL (reference sequence). For the CDR3, the DNA is TGTGCCAGCCAAGCGGGACGGGATCAGCCCCAGCATTTT. Translation gives CASQAGRDQPQHF. The entire variable domain, with the rest obtained from reference TRBV3-1 and TRBJ1-5, is as follows: DTAVSQTPKYLVTQMGNDKSIKCEQNLGHDTMYWYKQDSKKFLKIMFSYNNKELIINETVPNRFSPKSPDKAHLNLHINSLELGDSAVYFCASQAGRDQPQHFGDGTRLSIL.

The CDR3 nucleotides read TGTGCCAGCAGCTTGTCTGCGACGTACACCGGGGAGCTGTTTTTT. Its protein is CASSLSATYTGELFF. The V gene is TRBV5-4, the J gene TRBJ2-2; D is unclear. Germline V CDR1 and CDR2: SGHNT, YYREEE (reference sequence). Deletions cut 1 base from V and 3 bases from J, with 10 bases between. This CDR3 region has 15 residues.